This TCR beta chain was recovered during a study of Graves' ophthalmopathy and Graves' hyperthyroidism (dated 2018 in TCRdb). About the full investigation: Peripheral blood was collected at initial diagnosis, prior to any treatment. In five or six hyperthyroidism patients, T-cell repertoires of thyroid tissue and blood were compared. To explore V-J signatures that distinguish ophthalmopathy from hyperthyroidism, a discovery set of 100 patients was enrolled, made up of 40 to 45 with ophthalmopathy and around 57 with stable hyperthyroidism. TCR beta repertoire signatures were used to distinguish Graves' ophthalmopathy from Graves' hyperthyroidism and to predict progression to ophthalmopathy. For training and testing, the 80 to 100 patients in the discovery cohort were randomly divided in a 7:3 ratio. The independent validation cohort included 18 to 20 hyperthyroidism patients plus 17 patients who later progressed from hyperthyroidism to ophthalmopathy. In total, over 130 blood samples were TCR-sequenced: 40 to 45 ophthalmopathy, approximately 75 hyperthyroidism and roughly 17 hyperthyroidism-to-ophthalmopathy patients. Following sampling, methimazole starting at 30 mg daily was administered to hyperthyroidism patients, and high-dose intravenous methylprednisolone was administered to ophthalmopathy patients.

Study-level results and caveats: In cross-validation, the 13-signature model distinguished ophthalmopathy from stable hyperthyroidism with about 89% sensitivity and about 81% specificity, while in the test set the corresponding values were approximately 80% and 75%. No statistical method was used to predetermine the sample size, and group allocation was not hidden from the investigators. In validation, the model predicted ophthalmopathy progression with nearly 71% sensitivity and around 72% specificity; roughly 11 predicted patients were CT-confirmed with GO in a median of approximately six months. Most expanded thyroid clonotypes with frequency above 0.001 were also detected in blood, suggesting blood repertoires may reflect the thyroid immune response.

This clonotype has just a few counts. Its antigen remains unidentified. One base away there is no much larger clone; base qualities are not given. After removal of 0 bases from V and 6 bases from J, the junction retains 9 bases not matched to a gene. The CDR3 runs 16 residues from the cysteine to the phenylalanine. Of the read, only the CDR3 DNA is kept; its 48 bases are in frame from base 1. Taken from the germline V gene (reference sequence), the CDR1 and CDR2 loops are LGHDT and YNNKEL. For repertoire sequencing, the TCR beta CDR3 regions were amplified from RNA transcripts. A first-round RT-PCR used HTBI primers with the Qiagen OneStep RT-PCR kit, followed by a second-round multiplex PCR, size selection and purification. Sequencing of the libraries was carried out on an Illumina HiSeq2000 in paired-end mode with 100 bp reads. In the source study's methods: SOAPnuke was used to process the reads, removing any read that contained adapters or uncalled bases, had a mean Phred below 15, or lacked an exact match to the constant primer or identifier. COPE v1.2.5 was used to merge the high-quality paired reads. Unique nucleotide sequences were defined as clonotypes and aligned to IMGT TRB V, D and J references using MiTCR v1.1. Only V-J combinations with frequency above 0.0001 were analysed, covering around 99% of repertoires. A TCR clonal expansion and chaos score per V-J combination was defined as the ratio of F50 clonal expansion to chaos observed in the TCRdist matrix. Welch's t-statistics and random forest were used to reduce features to over ten V-J combinations, which were fed into a naive Bayes classifier. The similarity between thyroid and blood repertoires was quantified using the Morisita-Horn index. TCRdb trimmed the raw reads at Q25, called clones with MiXCR and kept productive beta chains. Every CDR3 protein is listed once, alongside the most common genes and DNA of its rows. TCRdb's processing, not the authors' own work, is the source of the V and J calls. The sample profile shows hundreds of thousands of distinct CDR3 sequences; around a fifth of them were found once. The ten largest account for more than 2.5% of the sample.

Stable hyperthyroidism was defined as no progression to ophthalmopathy within 18 months of follow-up. The hyperthyroidism patients were 18 to 65 years old and newly diagnosed, with a disease duration of less than 2 months. Patients were excluded if they had other autoimmune diseases, uncontrolled infections, pregnancy or lactation. Clinical symptoms, serum thyroxine, TRAb, thyroid ultrasound and orbital computed tomography formed the basis of the diagnosis. Using Ficoll-Paque density gradient centrifugation, PBMCs were isolated from 8.5 to 10 ml of fresh peripheral blood. Total RNA was extracted with Trizol reagent and quality-checked on an Agilent 2100 Bioanalyzer.

The TCR was taken from a woman between 18 and 29 years old with stable Graves' hyperthyroidism. Donor details come from another sample of the same person, matched by shared clones. The V and J genes are TRBV3-1 and TRBJ2-7; TRBD2 matches 9 bases in the middle. Sequenced sample: peripheral blood. The bases read TGTGCCAGCAGCCAAGAGTCCCTAGCGGGAAAAGGCGAGCAGTACTTC. Translation gives CASSQESLAGKGEQYF.